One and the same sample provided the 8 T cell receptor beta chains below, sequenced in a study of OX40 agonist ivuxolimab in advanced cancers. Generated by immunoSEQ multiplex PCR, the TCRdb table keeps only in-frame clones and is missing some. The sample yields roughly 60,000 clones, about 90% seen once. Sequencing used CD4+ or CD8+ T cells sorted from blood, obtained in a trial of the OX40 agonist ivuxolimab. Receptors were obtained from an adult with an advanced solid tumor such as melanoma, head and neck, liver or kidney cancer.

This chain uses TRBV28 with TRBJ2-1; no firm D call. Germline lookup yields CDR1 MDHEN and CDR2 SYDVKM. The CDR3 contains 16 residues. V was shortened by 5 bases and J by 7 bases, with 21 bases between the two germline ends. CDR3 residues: CASSPPRLAPINEQFF. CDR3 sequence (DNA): TGTGCCAGCAGTCCCCCCCGGTTAGCCCCGATAAATGAGCAGTTCTTC.

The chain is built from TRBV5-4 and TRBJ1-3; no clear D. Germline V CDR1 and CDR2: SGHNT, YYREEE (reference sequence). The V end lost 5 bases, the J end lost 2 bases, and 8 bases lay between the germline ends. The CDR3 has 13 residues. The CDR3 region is CASSWITGNTIYF. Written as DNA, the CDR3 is TGTGCCAGCAGTTGGATCACTGGAAACACCATATATTTT.

The CDR3 region is CASSIRREGRTNEQFF. CDR3 nucleotides: TGTGCCAGTAGTATACGGAGGGAGGGCCGGACGAATGAGCAGTTCTTC. The rearrangement uses TRBV19 and TRBJ2-1; 7 positions match TRBD2. J lost 7 bases, V lost 2 bases, and 11 bases had no gene match. Germline CDR1 is LNHDA and CDR2 is SQIVND (reference sequence). The CDR3 consists of 16 residues.

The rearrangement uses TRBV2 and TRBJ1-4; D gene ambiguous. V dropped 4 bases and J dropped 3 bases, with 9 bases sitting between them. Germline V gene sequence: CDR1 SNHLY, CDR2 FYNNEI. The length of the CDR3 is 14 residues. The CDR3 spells CASSVGVANEKLFF. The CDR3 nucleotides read TGTGCCAGCAGTGTGGGTGTAGCTAATGAAAAACTGTTTTTT.

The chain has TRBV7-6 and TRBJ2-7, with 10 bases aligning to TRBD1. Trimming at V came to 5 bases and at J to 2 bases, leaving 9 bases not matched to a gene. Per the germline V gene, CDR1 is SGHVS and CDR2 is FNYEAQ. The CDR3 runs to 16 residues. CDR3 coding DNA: TGTGCCAGCAGCAGAACCACCGGACAGGGGGCCTACGAGCAGTACTTC. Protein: CASSRTTGQGAYEQYF.

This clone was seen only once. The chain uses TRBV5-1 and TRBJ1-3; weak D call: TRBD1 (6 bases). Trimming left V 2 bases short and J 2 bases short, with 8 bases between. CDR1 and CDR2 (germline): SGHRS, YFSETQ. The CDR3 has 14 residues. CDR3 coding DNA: TGCGCCAGCAGCTTAGGGGGGGCTGGAAACACCATATATTTT. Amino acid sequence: CASSLGGAGNTIYF.

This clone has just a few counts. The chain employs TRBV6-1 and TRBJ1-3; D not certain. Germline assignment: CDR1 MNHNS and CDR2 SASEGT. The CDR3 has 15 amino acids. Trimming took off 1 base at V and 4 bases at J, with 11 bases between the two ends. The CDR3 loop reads CASSEGGGGGNTIYF. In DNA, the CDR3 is TGTGCCAGCAGTGAAGGGGGTGGCGGCGGAAACACCATATATTTT.

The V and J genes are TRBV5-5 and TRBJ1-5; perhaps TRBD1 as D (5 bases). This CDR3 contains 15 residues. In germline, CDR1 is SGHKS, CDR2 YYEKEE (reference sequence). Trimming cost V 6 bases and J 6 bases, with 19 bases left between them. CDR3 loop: CASTLTGQGIQPQHF. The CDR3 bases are TGTGCCAGCACCCTCACGGGGCAGGGTATTCAGCCCCAGCATTTT.